Reported below is one TCR beta chain. These data belong to a study of T cells after yellow fever vaccination. TCRdb re-called the 5' RACE reads through MiXCR, storing one row per CDR3 protein. The sample contains 450,000 to 550,000 distinct CDR3 sequences, about a fifth of which appear only once. Trimming cost V 4 bases and J 6 bases, with 19 bases left between them. The length of the CDR3 is 16 residues. Germline loops: CDR1 MGHRA, CDR2 YSYEKL. The chain uses TRBV4-1 and TRBJ2-1, with D possibly being TRBD1 or TRBD2 (5 bases each). Sequenced here: PBMCs, sampled roughly 20 days after the first yellow fever vaccination. The TCR was taken from a young man who received the YFV17D yellow fever vaccine. CDR3 nucleotide sequence: TGCGCCAGCAGCCTGGGCAGAGGGGATTGGGGCAATGAGCAGTTCTTC. Translated, it gives CASSLGRGDWGNEQFF.